The following is a T cell receptor beta chain sequence with its context. Its antigen remains unidentified. The sample holds no much larger clone one base away, and base qualities are not on file. Patients with a history of autoimmune disease or receiving systemic immunosuppression were excluded from the trial. In every dose cohort, peripheral blood was drawn for TCR sequencing at baseline, cycle 4 day 1, and cycle 7 day 1. The samples were drawn from a first-in-human, open-label, multicenter phase I dose-escalation trial of ivuxolimab. Adults with locally advanced or metastatic melanoma, renal cell carcinoma, hepatocellular carcinoma or head and neck squamous cell carcinoma were enrolled in the trial. CD4+ and CD8+ T cells were sorted separately from peripheral blood before TCR sequencing. This sample is part of a study of OX40 agonist ivuxolimab in advanced cancers. Turning to the overall study: The costimulatory receptor OX40 (CD134) was targeted by ivuxolimab, a fully human IgG2 agonistic monoclonal antibody. Intravenous ivuxolimab was administered to patients every 2 weeks at six dose levels: 0.01, 0.1, 0.3, 1.5, 3 and 10 mg/kg. Partial responses were achieved by three dose-escalation patients, of whom one had hepatocellular carcinoma and two had cutaneous melanoma. Peripheral TCRbeta sequencing was intended to test whether TCR sequence diversity was altered and clonal T-cell expansion was caused by ivuxolimab. In the dose-escalation cohort, around 80% of patients were male, and the mean age was roughly 60 years with a range of roughly 23 to 79. Among the 50 to 55 dose-escalation patients, approximately 20 had hepatocellular carcinoma, roughly 15 melanoma, 9 renal cell carcinoma and 9 head and neck cancer. The paper describes the monotherapy dose-escalation part (N of about 55 patients) of the phase I trial of ivuxolimab. Patients were allowed to have had prior anti-PD-1, anti-PD-L1 or anti-CTLA-4 therapy, and roughly two fifths of the dose-escalation patients had been treated with checkpoint inhibitors. The study at large found these results: In the 0.1-3.0 mg/kg groups, partial responders were among the patients with the lowest normalized peripheral clonal expansion, particularly in CD8+ T cells. Clonal expansion of both CD4+ and CD8+ blood T cells was observed from baseline to week 6 at doses 0.1 to 3.0 mg/kg. On average, CD8+ T cells showed more expanded clones than CD4+ T cells after ivuxolimab. Low levels of normalized T-cell clonal expansion were also seen in some patients who did not respond. The antigen specificity of the peripheral T cells that underwent clonal expansion was not determined.

Genomic DNA was extracted from sorted cells for sequencing of the TCRbeta CDR3 region. TCRbeta CDR3 regions were sequenced using the immunoSEQ Assay. TCRdb retrieved this table from immuneACCESS and kept in-frame rearrangements only. Not all clones are present; in checked studies, unresolved V genes account for under half, and no reason is known for the remainder. For this sample the table gives roughly 73,000 clones, of which around 88% were detected only once. The ten top clones hold under 2.5% of the sample. The CDR3 measures 16 amino acids from cysteine to phenylalanine. Only the CDR3 part of the read is kept: 48 bases, read in frame from the first base. Trimming takes 0 bases off V and 10 bases off J; junction bases not matched to a gene: 11. Per the germline V gene, LGHNA is the CDR1 and YNFKEQ is the CDR2.

In this chain, TRBV4-2 is recombined with TRBJ2-1, and TRBD2 matches 8 of the central bases. This clonotype was sampled from an adult with an advanced solid tumor such as melanoma, head and neck, liver or kidney cancer. Here the sequenced sample was CD4+ or CD8+ T cells sorted from blood, taken in a trial of the OX40 agonist ivuxolimab. The DNA sequence is given as TGTGCCAGCAGCCAAGACGGGAGGGCCCAAGCCAGAGAGCAGTTCTTC. Its translation is CASSQDGRAQAREQFF.